In its sample, the clone carrying this T cell receptor beta chain was seen a few times. Its target is not known. The donors, all healthy, were Caucasians living in Russia, aged roughly 6 to 100. Investigators took 8 to 10 milliliters of peripheral blood from every donor. The sample belongs to a study of blood T cells in healthy people across ages. Study-wide points: Researchers deemed the diversity estimates from one million T cells underestimates. Per-million-T-cell TCR beta diversity fell roughly linearly with age.

A second roughly 7 to 12 cycle PCR used barcoded and J-beta primers. Using its own MiXCR run on the 5' RACE reads, TCRdb lists one record per CDR3 protein. The sample records more than 650,000 distinct CDR3 sequences, about 20% being singletons. V was trimmed by 2 bases and J by 9 bases, leaving 8 bases between them. Germline V gene lookup returns CDR1 MNHNY and CDR2 SVGAGI (reference sequence). This CDR3 is built from 12 residues. The specimen was blood. This sequence joins TRBV6-6 and TRBJ1-3, with D possibly TRBD1 on 5 matching bases. This TCR was recovered from a man in his 70s in good health. Here the CDR3 reads CASSYEGSTIYF. The CDR3 coding sequence is TGTGCCAGCAGTTACGAGGGGTCCACCATATATTTT.